This TCR beta chain stems from a study of cytomegalovirus exposure and HLA in healthy donors. Background on the study: Inside one of the first data releases sat about 85 million unique TCRs taken from HLA-typed donors.

13 Jbeta primers and 60 Vbeta primers were used for the PCR. Libraries were prepared by immunoSEQ multiplex PCR; TCRdb keeps only in-frame clonotypes and omits some of them. The sample contains 200,000 to 300,000 clones, around four fifths of which appear only once. As for this clone: What it binds is unknown.

General study results and limits: Solely CMV serostatus was available to characterize immune exposure. Associated with HLA alleles at 0.05 false discovery rate in a later analysis were 16,951 TCR beta sequences.

Germline CDR1 is MNHEY and CDR2 is SMNVEV (reference sequence). V shed 6 bases, J shed 1 base, and the junction held 7 bases outside the gene matches. The CDR3 runs 15 residues. The chain combines TRBV27 with TRBJ1-1, with 8 bases aligning to TRBD1. Sequencing used PBMCs. This TCR derives from a middle-aged woman in good health and CMV-seropositive. Written as DNA, the CDR3 is TGTGCCAGCAGGTGGACAGGGATCCCGAACACTGAAGCTTTCTTT. Translating gives CASRWTGIPNTEAFF.